These 17 T cell receptor beta chains were sequenced from one sample in a study of Ad26.COV2.S vaccination and SARS-CoV-2 variants. The treatment: around 19 received Ad26.COV2.S at low or high dose, single or two shots; roughly five received placebo; per-sample allocation not given. Sampling was done on day 63 after the first vaccine or placebo injection. The repertoire was sequenced with immunoSEQ multiplex PCR; TCRdb's copy has only in-frame clones and lacks some. The sample records more than 300,000 clones, around nine tenths being singletons. The sequences come from peripheral blood, collected in a trial of Ad26.COV2.S vaccine versus placebo. These receptors were obtained from a person aged 18 to 59 who received the Ad26.COV2.S COVID-19 vaccine or a placebo.

On this clone: One end of the junction varies from germline; a read error may be responsible. This chain joins TRBV7-9 and TRBJ2-7, with 10 bases matching TRBD2. The germline CDR1 and CDR2 sequences are SEHNR and FQNEAQ (reference sequence). This CDR3 is built from 14 residues. The CDR3 is CASSLAGASEEQYF. CDR3 in DNA: TGTGCCAGCAGCCTAGCGGGAGCCTCGGAAGAGCAGTACTTC.

V and J are TRBV7-9 and TRBJ2-5; 8 bases fit TRBD1. The CDR3 loop spans 15 amino acids. After removal of 5 bases from V and 4 bases from J, the junction contained 9 bases not matched to a gene. Per the germline V gene, CDR1 is SEHNR and CDR2 is FQNEAQ (reference sequence). The CDR3 DNA follows: TGTGCCAGCAGCGCCGCCAGGGGGCTCGCAGAGACCCAGTACTTC. It is translated as CASSAARGLAETQYF. The entire variable domain, with the rest obtained from reference TRBV7-9 and TRBJ2-5, is as follows: DTGVSQNPRHKITKRGQNVTFRCDPISEHNRLYWYRQTLGQGPEFLTYFQNEAQLEKSRLLSDRFSAERPKGSFSTLEIQRTEQGDSAMYLCASSAARGLAETQYFGPGTRLLVL.

The chain couples TRBV11-2 to TRBJ2-7, with D maybe TRBD2 (5 bases). Trimming shortened V by 5 bases and J by 1 base, and 12 bases separated the two germline ends. Germline V CDR1 and CDR2: SGHAT, FQNNGV. This CDR3 has 14 amino acids. CDR3 bases: TGTGCCAGCAGCCACGATACGGGGTCCTACGAGCAGTACTTC. The encoded protein is CASSHDTGSYEQYF.

The chain couples TRBV2 to TRBJ2-1; 15 bases are shared with TRBD2. The germline CDR1 and CDR2 sequences are SNHLY and FYNNEI. Trimming took 4 bases from V and 0 from J; bases not matched to a gene: 7. The CDR3 loop spans 19 amino acids. CDR3 coding DNA: TGTGCCAGCAGTGGCCCGGGACTAGCGGGGGGCAACTCCTACAATGAGCAGTTCTTC. It translates to CASSGPGLAGGNSYNEQFF.

V and J are TRBV7-8 and TRBJ1-3, with 7 bases matching TRBD1. Trimming cost V 5 bases and J 4 bases; bases outside gene matches: 8. This CDR3 is 15 amino acids long. Germline-derived CDR1 and CDR2 are SGHVS and FQNEAQ. CDR3: CASSDRDSEGNTIYF. The DNA for the CDR3 is TGTGCCAGCAGCGACCGGGACAGTGAAGGAAACACCATATATTTT. The whole variable domain, remainder taken from reference TRBV7-8 and TRBJ1-3, is GAGVSQSPRYKVAKRGQDVALRCDPISGHVSLFWYQQALGQGPEFLTYFQNEAQLDKSGLPSDRFFAERPEGSVSTLKIQRTQQEDSAVYLCASSDRDSEGNTIYFGEGSWLTVV.

The V gene is TRBV9, the J gene TRBJ2-2; perhaps TRBD1 as D (5 bases). V gave up 4 bases and J gave up 1 base, with 14 bases separating them. CDR1 is SGDLS and CDR2 is YYNGEE in the germline V gene. There are 16 residues in the CDR3. This CDR3 reads CASSPRTPVNTGELFF. The CDR3 DNA sequence: TGTGCCAGCAGCCCCCGGACACCCGTGAACACCGGGGAGCTGTTTTTT.

The CDR3 DNA sequence: TGTGCCAGCAGAAAGGGGTGGGGGGAGAACACTGAAGCTTTCTTT. Translating it yields CASRKGWGENTEAFF. The chain employs TRBV3-1 (or the pseudogene TRBV3-2) and TRBJ1-1, with D possibly TRBD1 on 5 matching bases. CDR3 length: 15 amino acids. The V end was cut by 6 bases, the J end by 1 base, with 15 bases between. The V gene's germline CDR1 is LGHDT and CDR2 YNNKEL (reference sequence).

There are a few counts of this clone. The chain employs TRBV4-2 and TRBJ1-1, with 9 bases identical to TRBD1. The CDR3 is made up of 16 amino acids. V shed 6 bases, J shed 7 bases, and the junction held 15 bases outside the gene matches. Germline V lookup: CDR1 LGHNA, CDR2 YNFKEQ. The CDR3 is CASRQIRDREEVEAFF. For the CDR3, the DNA is TGTGCCAGCAGACAAATTCGGGACAGGGAAGAGGTTGAAGCTTTCTTT.

This chain connects TRBV5-6 to TRBJ2-5, with D possibly being TRBD1 or TRBD2 (6 bases each). This CDR3 region has 14 residues. V was shortened by 1 base and J by 3 bases, with 10 bases between the two germline ends. Per germline, CDR1 SGHDT and CDR2 YYEEEE. The CDR3 here is CASSLSGGEETQYF. CDR3 in DNA: TGTGCCAGCAGCTTGTCCGGGGGCGAAGAGACCCAGTACTTC.

The chain has TRBV19 and TRBJ2-1; D is possibly TRBD1 (7 bases). The germline gives CDR1 LNHDA, CDR2 SQIVND (reference sequence). This CDR3 contains 15 residues. Trimming removed 6 bases from V and 4 bases from J, with 16 bases in between. Here the CDR3 DNA reads TGTGCCAGTAGAAGCGGAGGGGGCCATTACAATGAGCAGTTCTTC. It translates to CASRSGGGHYNEQFF.

This chain links TRBV5-6 with TRBJ2-7; D is undetermined. V dropped 5 bases and J dropped 1 base, with 13 bases sitting between them. The CDR3 has 14 residues. The germline CDR1 and CDR2 sequences are SGHDT and YYEEEE. The DNA of the CDR3 is TGTGCCAGCAGGGGTAGGGTCGCGTCCTACGAGCAGTACTTC. It codes for CASRGRVASYEQYF.

This clone came up once. The CDR3 bases are TGTGCCAGCAAAGATCGACAGGTTCTTAACACTGAAGCTTTCTTT. Translating it yields CASKDRQVLNTEAFF. This chain joins TRBV6-5 and TRBJ1-1, with TRBD1 as a possible D gene (6 bases). Germline V gene data show CDR1 as MNHEY and CDR2 as SVGAGI. V was shortened by 7 bases and J by 2 bases, with 17 bases between the two germline ends. The CDR3 is made up of 15 amino acids.

The V and J genes are TRBV5-1 and TRBJ1-5, with 11 bases fitting TRBD1. There are 14 residues in the CDR3. The germline gives CDR1 SGHRS, CDR2 YFSETQ. Trimming removed 4 bases from V and 6 bases from J; junction bases left unmatched: 3. The CDR3, as DNA: TGCGCCAGCAGCGACGGGACAGGGGGTCAGCCCCAGCATTTT. Residues: CASSDGTGGQPQHF.

The chain employs TRBV3-1 (or the pseudogene TRBV3-2) and TRBJ2-7; D uncertain. CDR1 and CDR2 from the germline V gene are LGHDT and YNNKEL (reference sequence). The CDR3 consists of 12 residues. Trimming took off 5 bases at V and 1 base at J, with 6 bases between the two ends. The CDR3 DNA reads as TGTGCCAGCAGCTCAGATTCCTACGAGCAGTACTTC. This translates into CASSSDSYEQYF.

CDR3 coding DNA: TGTGCCAGTAGTAGAGGGGGCGAAGCTTTCTTT. Its protein is CASSRGGEAFF. This chain uses TRBV19 with TRBJ1-1; the match to TRBD1 covers 7 bases. The CDR3 consists of 11 residues. CDR1 is LNHDA and CDR2 is SQIVND in the germline V gene (reference sequence). After removal of 4 bases from V and 8 bases from J, the junction contained 1 base not matched to a gene.

The V and J genes are TRBV28 and TRBJ2-4, with TRBD2 as a possible D gene (5 bases). The length of the CDR3 is 15 residues. V lost 2 bases and J 2 bases, leaving 10 bases between the germline ends. Germline CDR1 is MDHEN and CDR2 is SYDVKM. CDR3 residues: CASSLAGVTKNIQYF. The DNA for the CDR3 is TGTGCCAGCAGTTTAGCCGGGGTGACCAAAAACATTCAGTACTTC.

V is TRBV5-1 and J is TRBJ2-3, with TRBD2 as a possible D gene (7 bases). This CDR3 is 13 amino acids long. V shed 7 bases and J shed 5 bases, with 14 bases lying between them. Germline loops: CDR1 SGHRS, CDR2 YFSETQ. This CDR3 reads CASYGGPGDTQYF. The CDR3 region has the DNA TGCGCCAGCTACGGGGGGCCGGGAGATACGCAGTATTTT. Variable domain in full (rest from reference TRBV5-1 and TRBJ2-3): KAGVTQTPRYLIKTRGQQVTLSCSPISGHRSVSWYQQTPGQGLQFLFEYFSETQRNKGNFPGRFSGRQFSNSRSEMNVSTLELGDSALYLCASYGGPGDTQYFGPGTRLTVL.